One and the same sample provided the 9 T cell receptor beta chains below, sequenced in a study of cytomegalovirus exposure and HLA in healthy donors. PCR amplification relied on 60 Vbeta primers (plus 13 Jbeta primers). Generated by immunoSEQ multiplex PCR, the TCRdb table keeps only in-frame clones and is missing some. The data hold about 160,000 clones, with around four fifths observed a single time. The sequencing sample was made of PBMCs. Receptors were obtained from a young woman in good health and CMV-seronegative.

This clone was seen only a few times. The V and J genes are TRBV2 and TRBJ2-5; D is possibly TRBD1 (5 bases). The germline V and J ends were trimmed by 1 base and 2 bases, with 11 bases remaining between them. CDR3 length: 15 residues. The V gene's germline CDR1 is SNHLY and CDR2 FYNNEI. CDR3 sequence reads: CASSEGWGSQETQYF. In nucleotides, the CDR3 is TGTGCCAGCAGTGAAGGATGGGGCAGTCAAGAGACCCAGTACTTC.

J is TRBJ2-7 and V is TRBV2; 7 bases line up with TRBD1. Germline V gene lookup returns CDR1 SNHLY and CDR2 FYNNEI. This CDR3 region has 14 residues. Trimming cost V 5 bases and J 2 bases; bases outside gene matches: 6. CDR3 DNA sequence: TGTGCCAGCAGTCCCCGGGACAGCACCTACGAGCAGTACTTC. Encoded protein: CASSPRDSTYEQYF.

The chain combines TRBV4-2 with TRBJ2-5; no clear D gene. This CDR3 is built from 14 residues. V was trimmed by 1 base and J by 3 bases, leaving 9 bases between them. Germline assignment: CDR1 LGHNA and CDR2 YNFKEQ. The DNA of the CDR3 is TGTGCCAGCAGCCAAGTTAATAGTGAAGAGACCCAGTACTTC. Protein: CASSQVNSEETQYF.

The genes are TRBV9 and TRBJ2-1; 10 nucleotides match TRBD2. CDR3 length: 17 residues. Trimming at V came to 1 base and at J to 7 bases, leaving 11 bases not matched to a gene. In germline, CDR1 is SGDLS, CDR2 YYNGEE. The CDR3 nucleotides are TGTGCCAGCAGCGTAAATAGGCTAGCGGGAGATCCAAATGAGCAGTTCTTC. Translation gives CASSVNRLAGDPNEQFF.

This chain joins TRBV5-1 and TRBJ1-1; TRBD1 is a possible D gene (5 bases). Trimming removed 3 bases at V and 5 bases at J, with 17 bases between. The CDR3 loop spans 15 amino acids. The germline V gene has CDR1 SGHRS and CDR2 YFSETQ. The CDR3 bases are TGCGCCAGCAGCTCCGAGGGAGGGGCTACGACTGAAGCTTTCTTT. Its translation is CASSSEGGATTEAFF.

The V gene is TRBV4-2, the J gene TRBJ1-2, with 8 bases fitting TRBD1. V trimming: 0 bases; J trimming: 6 bases; junction bases outside the gene matches: 9. CDR3 length: 16 amino acids. Per germline, CDR1 LGHNA and CDR2 YNFKEQ. The CDR3 reads CASSQDDQGASHGYTF. The CDR3 region has the DNA TGTGCCAGCAGCCAAGACGATCAGGGGGCTTCCCATGGCTACACCTTC.

The chain couples TRBV5-6 to TRBJ1-1; maybe TRBD1 (5 bases). Between the trimmed V and J ends, which lost 4 bases and 0 bases, there was a span of 16 bases. Germline CDR1 and CDR2: SGHDT and YYEEEE. CDR3 length: 16 residues. This chain's CDR3 is CASSHGEGFVNTEAFF. The CDR3 region has the DNA TGTGCCAGCAGCCACGGGGAGGGGTTCGTGAACACTGAAGCTTTCTTT.

This chain uses TRBV19 with TRBJ1-6, with 7 bases matching TRBD1. CDR3 length: 14 amino acids. Germline V lookup: CDR1 LNHDA, CDR2 SQIVND (reference sequence). V was pared by 3 bases and J by 8 bases, with 4 bases of the junction left unmatched. The DNA of the CDR3 is TGTGCCAGTAGTATTGACAGGGAGTATTCACCCCTCCACTTT. It is translated as CASSIDREYSPLHF.

This clone was recorded a few times. V is TRBV19 and J is TRBJ1-1; 8 bases match TRBD1. The germline gives CDR1 LNHDA, CDR2 SQIVND (reference sequence). The CDR3 covers 12 residues. V was clipped by 9 bases and J by 8 bases; unmatched bases: 8. The CDR3 DNA sequence: TGTGCCAGCCGGGGACAGGCCCTAGAAGCTTTCTTT. As protein: CASRGQALEAFF.